These 27 T cell receptor beta chains came from one sample sequenced in a study of T cell repertoires in cytomegalovirus infection. Their recognized antigens are unknown. From the reads, TCRdb called clonotypes with MiXCR, one entry per CDR3 protein. The repertoire includes some 920,000 distinct CDR3 sequences, around a third of them detected once, and about 14% sits in the top ten. The sequences come from cultured CD8+ T cells from PBMCs, collected from culture after CMV antigen stimulation. Source of these receptors: a human donor in good health (CMV status not recorded). Some clones in this sample may be carry-over from other donors' samples.

The genes are TRBV6-2 or TRBV6-3 and TRBJ1-5; D unresolved. This CDR3 is 15 amino acids long. Germline loops: CDR1 MNHEY, CDR2 SVGEGT. V was shortened by 6 bases and J by 0 bases, with 12 bases between the two germline ends. In nucleotides, the CDR3 is TGTGCCAGCAGACTCGCCTTTCATAGCAATCAGCCCCAGCATTTT. This translates into CASRLAFHSNQPQHF.

This clonotype was detected a few times. The chain has TRBV2 and TRBJ2-2; tentative D call: TRBD2 (6 bases). CDR1 SNHLY and CDR2 FYNNEI come from the germline V gene. Trimming cost V 8 bases and J 2 bases, with 27 bases left between them. The CDR3 runs 19 residues. The CDR3 reads CASPDPGRGDHFNTGELFF. The CDR3 DNA reads as TGTGCCAGCCCTGACCCGGGGCGGGGCGACCATTTCAACACCGGGGAGCTGTTTTTT.

The CDR3, as DNA: TGTGCCAGCAGTCTTATAGCGGGGGGTAGCTCCTACAATGAGCAGTTCTTC. The encoded protein is CASSLIAGGSSYNEQFF. The J gene is TRBJ2-1, the V gene TRBV6-5; 10 bases align to TRBD2. The CDR3 runs 17 residues. The ends lost 5 bases at V and 0 bases at J; junction bases unmatched: 7. Germline V lookup: CDR1 MNHEY, CDR2 SVGAGI.

As to this clonotype: One base away lies a much larger clone, so this may be a sequencing read error. V and J are TRBV7-9 and TRBJ2-1; 10 bases are a match to TRBD2. J gave up 6 bases and V 4 bases, and 6 bases lay outside the gene matches. The CDR3 has 15 amino acids. Germline CDR1 reads SEHNR; CDR2 reads FQNEAQ (reference sequence). CDR3 bases: TGTGCCAGCAGCTATAGCGGGAGGTACTTCAATGAGCAGTTCTTC. As protein: CASSYSGRYFNEQFF.

This clonotype was recorded a few times. The rearrangement links TRBV10-3 to TRBJ1-2; 10 positions match TRBD1. Germline V gives CDR1 ENHRY, CDR2 SYGVKD. V lost 8 bases, J lost 8 bases, and 2 bases stayed unmatched. This CDR3 spans 11 amino acids. CDR3: CAIRTGGGYTF. CDR3 DNA: TGTGCCATCCGGACAGGGGGGGGCTACACCTTC.

The chain has TRBV7-4 and TRBJ2-5; 7 nucleotides align to TRBD1. Germline-derived CDR1 and CDR2 are SGHVT and SQSDAQ. The J segment lost 2 bases and the V segment lost 6 bases, leaving 12 bases of the junction unmatched. The CDR3 spans 16 residues. The CDR3 nucleotides read TGTGCCAGCAGGAAGGGGGCAGCTTGGCCGCAAGAGACCCAGTACTTC. This sequence encodes CASRKGAAWPQETQYF.

This clonotype was counted at least ten times. V usage is TRBV7-2 and J usage is TRBJ2-1; the match to TRBD2 covers 9 bases. CDR3 length: 15 residues. V was clipped by 3 bases and J by 3 bases; unmatched bases: 3. CDR1 SGHTA and CDR2 FQGNSA come from the germline V gene. This CDR3 reads CASSFLAGIYNEQFF. CDR3 DNA sequence: TGTGCCAGCAGCTTTCTAGCGGGGATCTACAATGAGCAGTTCTTC. Full variable domain (missing parts from reference TRBV7-2 and TRBJ2-1): GAGVSQSPSNKVTEKGKDVELRCDPISGHTALYWYRQSLGQGLEFLIYFQGNSAPDKSGLPSDRFSAERTGGSVSTLTIQRTQQEDSAVYLCASSFLAGIYNEQFFGPGTRLTVL.

Concerning this clonotype: One junction end does not reproduce the germline sequence, and a read error may be involved. CDR3 bases: TGTGCTAGCAGCTGGGTTCTTGGAGGGGAGCAGTTCTTC. The encoded protein is CASSWVLGGEQFF. The V and J genes are TRBV7-7 and TRBJ2-1, with D possibly being TRBD2 (6 bases). From germline, CDR1 is SSHAT and CDR2 FNYEAQ (reference sequence). The CDR3 extends over 13 amino acids.

This sequence joins TRBV27 and TRBJ2-5, with 9 bases matching TRBD2. CDR3 length: 18 residues. J gave up 2 bases and V 3 bases, and 13 bases lay outside the gene matches. Germline V lookup: CDR1 MNHEY, CDR2 SMNVEV (reference sequence). The CDR3 region has the DNA TGTGCCAGCAGTTTGGGTCCTATAGCGGGAGACCCTCAAGAGACCCAGTACTTC. This gives the protein CASSLGPIAGDPQETQYF.

The V gene is TRBV4-1, the J gene TRBJ2-7; either TRBD1 or TRBD2 may fit D (5 bases each). With 1 base removed from V and 2 bases from J, the gap between germline ends came to 12 bases. Looked up from germline, CDR1 is MGHRA and CDR2 is YSYEKL. The CDR3 totals 15 residues. CDR3 sequence (DNA): TGCGCCAGCAGCCAAGGGTCGGGGACCACCTACGAGCAGTACGTC. Residues: CASSQGSGTTYEQYV.

This clonotype was seen repeatedly, ten times or more. This chain connects TRBV7-9 to TRBJ2-5; possibly TRBD1 or TRBD2 for D (5 bases each). Germline lookup yields CDR1 SEHNR and CDR2 FQNEAQ (reference sequence). The germline V and J ends were trimmed by 8 bases and 5 bases, with 18 bases remaining between them. The CDR3 consists of 14 residues. Here the CDR3 reads CASDGAPRLETQYF. DNA of the CDR3: TGTGCCAGCGACGGGGCACCACGTCTGGAGACCCAGTACTTC.

This clonotype was found a few times. The chain recombines TRBV19 with TRBJ1-1; D remains unclear. Germline values: CDR1 LNHDA, CDR2 SQIVND (reference sequence). Trimming pared 10 bases from V and 7 bases from J, leaving 16 bases between. The CDR3 contains 12 residues. The CDR3 here is CATSHRAGEAFF. The CDR3 DNA reads as TGTGCCACCTCACACCGGGCGGGTGAAGCTTTCTTT.

This clonotype turned up a few times. V usage is TRBV27 and J usage is TRBJ2-1, with 10 bases aligning to TRBD1. The V gene end was trimmed by 5 bases and the J gene end by 8 bases; junction bases not matched to a gene: 6. CDR1 is MNHEY and CDR2 is SMNVEV in the germline V gene (reference sequence). CDR3 length: 14 residues. The CDR3 region has the DNA TGTGCCAGCAGTCGGTTGACAGGGGGCGATGAGCAGTTCTTC. Translation gives CASSRLTGGDEQFF.

The chain couples TRBV2 to TRBJ1-1, with 9 bases that match TRBD1. This CDR3 spans 17 amino acids. CDR1 is SNHLY and CDR2 is FYNNEI in the germline V gene. The V gene end was trimmed by 0 bases and the J gene end by 2 bases; junction bases not matched to a gene: 7. The CDR3 coding sequence is TGTGCCAGCAGTGAAGCGATTCGGGACAGGGAAAACACTGAAGCTTTCTTT. This codes for CASSEAIRDRENTEAFF. Full variable domain (remainder filled in from reference TRBV2 and TRBJ1-1): EPEVTQTPSHQVTQMGQEVILRCVPISNHLYFYWYRQILGQKVEFLVSFYNNEISEKSEIFDDQFSVERPDGSNFTLKIRSTKLEDSAMYFCASSEAIRDRENTEAFFGQGTRLTVV.

This clonotype was detected a few times. The CDR3 sequence is CASTPGRAIYGYTF. In DNA form, the CDR3 reads TGTGCCAGCACCCCCGGGAGGGCCATCTATGGCTACACCTTC. V gene TRBV2 combines with J gene TRBJ1-2; no clear D. Germline CDR1 and CDR2: SNHLY and FYNNEI. The CDR3 contains 14 residues. Trimming cost V 7 bases and J 4 bases, with 16 bases left between them.

The J gene is TRBJ2-7, the V gene TRBV6-8, with TRBD2 identical over 11 bases. After removal of 2 bases from V and 1 base from J, the junction contained 4 bases not matched to a gene. Germline V gives CDR1 MNHGY, CDR2 SAAAGT. The length of the CDR3 is 16 residues. CDR3 protein: CASSYGVAGGSYEQYF. The CDR3 DNA sequence: TGTGCCAGCAGTTACGGGGTAGCGGGGGGGTCCTACGAGCAGTACTTC.

The rearrangement links TRBV5-4 to TRBJ2-7, with 13 bases identical to TRBD2. Trimming at V came to 4 bases and at J to 0 bases, leaving 10 bases not matched to a gene. Looked up from germline, CDR1 is SGHNT and CDR2 is YYREEE (reference sequence). The CDR3 extends over 18 amino acids. Written as DNA, the CDR3 is TGTGCCAGCAGCCCGGACGGACTAGCGGGGGTGAGCTCCTACGAGCAGTACTTC. Translation gives CASSPDGLAGVSSYEQYF.

V is TRBV7-3 and J is TRBJ2-3; 7 nucleotides line up with TRBD2. Germline CDR1 is SGHTA and CDR2 is FQGTGA. The CDR3 length is 15 residues. V lost 0 bases to trimming and J lost 6 bases; unmatched junction nucleotides: 6. CDR3 bases: TGTGCCAGCAGCTTAACGCGGGGGTCTGCGGATACGCAGTATTTT. Translation: CASSLTRGSADTQYF.

The chain combines TRBV9 with TRBJ2-1; 11 nucleotides line up with TRBD2. Germline CDR1 and CDR2: SGDLS and YYNGEE. This CDR3 has 15 residues. Trimming cost V 2 bases and J 9 bases; bases outside gene matches: 7. CDR3: CASSVASGGRGEQFF. For the CDR3, the DNA is TGTGCCAGCAGCGTTGCTAGCGGGGGGCGGGGTGAGCAGTTCTTC.

This rearrangement joins TRBV6-2 or TRBV6-3 to TRBJ2-1; D possibly corresponds to TRBD1 (6 bases). Germline V lookup: CDR1 MNHEY, CDR2 SVGEGT. The germline V and J ends were trimmed by 4 bases and 7 bases, with 11 bases remaining between them. The CDR3 consists of 13 residues. CDR3 in amino acids: CASSWDTKNEQFF. The CDR3 DNA sequence: TGTGCCAGCAGTTGGGACACCAAGAATGAGCAGTTCTTC.

This clonotype showed up just a few times. The chain employs TRBV19 and TRBJ1-2, with unresolved D. The CDR3 sequence is 14 residues long. Germline V CDR1 and CDR2: LNHDA, SQIVND (reference sequence). V lost 4 bases to trimming and J lost 6 bases, with 15 bases between them. CDR3 coding DNA: TGTGCCAGTAGTACAGGTTCCCCCGTCGATGGCTACACCTTC. Protein product: CASSTGSPVDGYTF.

The chain has TRBV5-5 and TRBJ2-7; 10 nucleotides match TRBD2. CDR3 size: 14 residues. Unmatched junction bases numbered 2, after V lost 0 bases and J lost 5 bases. Germline assignment: CDR1 SGHKS and CDR2 YYEKEE (reference sequence). This chain's CDR3 is CASSLEGTSDEQYV. DNA for the CDR3: TGTGCCAGCAGCTTGGAAGGGACTAGCGACGAGCAGTACGTC.

Only a few counts were recorded for this clonotype. The CDR3, as DNA: TGTGCCATCAGTGGGCCTTACGCGTCGAGCTCCTACGAGCAGTACTTC. This translates into CAISGPYASSSYEQYF. V usage is TRBV10-3 and J usage is TRBJ2-7; no clear D. Germline CDR1 ENHRY, CDR2 SYGVKD. Deletions cut 4 bases from V and 0 bases from J, with 16 bases between. The length of the CDR3 is 16 residues.

The J gene is TRBJ1-1, the V gene TRBV2; no clear D gene. CDR1 and CDR2 from the germline V gene are SNHLY and FYNNEI. With 0 bases removed from V and 1 base from J, the gap between germline ends came to 9 bases. This CDR3 is built from 15 residues. CDR3 bases: TGTGCCAGCAGTGAAGCGCGGGGTGGGAACACTGAAGCTTTCTTT. This translates into CASSEARGGNTEAFF.

V is TRBV6-1 and J is TRBJ1-1; D ambiguous. V lost 7 bases and J 1 base, leaving 10 bases between the germline ends. Per germline, CDR1 MNHNS and CDR2 SASEGT. The CDR3 sequence is 13 residues long. CDR3: CASTGGPNTEAFF. CDR3 sequence (DNA): TGTGCCAGCACCGGAGGGCCGAACACTGAAGCTTTCTTT.

Written as DNA, the CDR3 is TGTGCCAGCAGCTTAAGGCAGGGGGCGGTATACAATGAGCAGTTCTTC. Translation gives CASSLRQGAVYNEQFF. This chain joins TRBV7-9 and TRBJ2-1; TRBD1 aligns across 8 bases. Trimming took 2 bases from V and 4 from J; bases not matched to a gene: 7. The germline V gene encodes CDR1 SEHNR and CDR2 FQNEAQ (reference sequence). The CDR3 spans 16 residues.

This clonotype appeared many times. This chain joins TRBV7-2 and TRBJ2-6; TRBD2 aligns across 8 bases. Germline V gene lookup returns CDR1 SGHTA and CDR2 FQGNSA. The trim removed 5 bases at V and 1 base at J, leaving 4 bases unmatched. CDR3 length: 16 amino acids. This CDR3 is CASSGSGGSGANVLTF. CDR3 in DNA: TGTGCCAGCAGCGGGAGCGGGGGATCTGGGGCCAACGTCCTGACTTTC.